A single sample is the source of the 10 T cell receptor beta chains below, sequenced in a study of T cells after yellow fever vaccination. TCRdb analysed the 5' RACE reads with MiXCR anew, one entry per CDR3 protein. Altogether a few hundred thousand distinct CDR3 sequences are present, around 3.1% being singletons, with the ten largest covering around 3.2%. Source: CD4+ T cells sorted from PBMCs, taken 10 days after the yellow fever booster vaccination. The receptors were sampled from a man younger than 30 who received the YFV17D yellow fever vaccine.

There are a few counts of this clonotype. The V gene is TRBV5-4, the J gene TRBJ2-1, with TRBD2 as a possible D gene (7 bases). V was shortened by 4 bases and J by 0 bases, with 14 bases between the two germline ends. Germline-derived CDR1 and CDR2 are SGHNT and YYREEE (reference sequence). There are 16 residues in the CDR3. The CDR3 coding sequence is TGTGCCAGCAGCGGGGGGGGCCAAAGCTCCTACAATGAGCAGTTCTTC. Encoded protein: CASSGGGQSSYNEQFF.

This clonotype was found a few times. This chain connects TRBV9 to TRBJ2-7; D gene unclear. Trimming removed 1 base from V and 4 bases from J, with 12 bases in between. Germline V CDR1 and CDR2: SGDLS, YYNGEE. CDR3 length equals 14 residues. The CDR3 here is CASSVTPLRYEQYF. The CDR3 bases are TGTGCCAGCAGCGTAACCCCCTTGAGGTACGAGCAGTACTTC. Filled out from reference TRBV9 and TRBJ2-7, the complete variable domain reads DSGVTQTPKHLITATGQRVTLRCSPRSGDLSVYWYQQSLDQGLQFLIQYYNGEERAKGNILERFSAQQFPDLHSELNLSSLELGDSALYFCASSVTPLRYEQYFGPGTRLTVT.

CDR3 loop: CAEGGQGYNEQFF. CDR3 nucleotide sequence: TGCGCCGAGGGGGGACAGGGTTACAATGAGCAGTTCTTC. The chain uses TRBV20-1 and TRBJ2-1, with 9 positions matching TRBD1. The CDR3 is 13 residues long. The germline gives CDR1 DFQATT, CDR2 SNEGSKA (reference sequence).

This clonotype was seen a handful of times. This rearrangement joins TRBV6-2 or TRBV6-3 to TRBJ1-2; D call uncertain. The CDR3 contains 13 residues. In germline, CDR1 is MNHEY, CDR2 SVGEGT. V lost 2 bases, J lost 2 bases, and 6 bases lay in between. The CDR3 DNA is TGTGCCAGCAGTTACGGCAGAAACTATGGCTACACCTTC. Its translation: CASSYGRNYGYTF.

Ten or more counts support this clonotype. This chain links TRBV18 with TRBJ2-3; 7 bases map to TRBD1. The CDR3 spans 15 residues. Germline CDR1 KGHSH, CDR2 LQKENI. Losses at the gene ends were 6 bases for V and 1 base for J; bases not matched to a gene: 7. The CDR3 region has the DNA TGTGCCAGCTCCCTTAGACAGGGAGGCACAGATACGCAGTATTTT. It codes for CASSLRQGGTDTQYF.

This clonotype was detected only a few times. J is TRBJ2-3 and V is TRBV20-1; D is unclear. Germline lookup yields CDR1 DFQATT and CDR2 SNEGSKA (reference sequence). V lost 4 bases and J 2 bases, leaving 7 bases between the germline ends. CDR3 length: 12 amino acids. In nucleotides, the CDR3 is TGCAGTGCTATTCCCGTCACAGATACGCAGTATTTT. It is translated as CSAIPVTDTQYF.

This clonotype was picked up many times. The rearrangement joins TRBV2 to TRBJ2-3, with 8 bases that match TRBD1. The V gene's germline CDR1 is SNHLY and CDR2 FYNNEI. The CDR3 is made up of 15 amino acids. The J segment lost 0 bases and the V segment lost 6 bases, leaving 5 bases of the junction unmatched. CDR3 in DNA: TGTGCCAGCAGGGGACAGGCTCTTAGCACAGATACGCAGTATTTT. Translation: CASRGQALSTDTQYF.

This clonotype was seen many times. The chain carries TRBV12-3 or TRBV12-4 and TRBJ2-3; 8 bases are a match to TRBD2. This CDR3 has 15 amino acids. Trimming removed 6 bases from V and 2 bases from J; junction bases left unmatched: 7. The CDR3 here is CASSSAGANTDTQYF. The CDR3 nucleotides are TGTGCCAGCAGCTCAGCGGGGGCCAACACAGATACGCAGTATTTT.

The sample holds many counts of this clonotype. The chain recombines TRBV27 with TRBJ2-5; D not resolved. Germline V gives CDR1 MNHEY, CDR2 SMNVEV (reference sequence). V gave up 5 bases and J gave up 0 bases, with 7 bases separating them. The CDR3 is 13 residues long. CDR3 in DNA: TGTGCCAGCAGTACGAGGTACCAAGAGACCCAGTACTTC. It translates to CASSTRYQETQYF.

This clonotype was found many times. The V and J genes are TRBV4-3 and TRBJ2-5; 8 bases match TRBD2. Per the germline V gene, CDR1 is LGHNA and CDR2 is YSLEER. The CDR3 is made up of 14 amino acids. With 1 base clipped from V and 4 bases from J, the junction kept 2 bases outside the gene matches. The CDR3 nucleotides are TGCGCCAGCAGCCAAGGGACTAGCCGAGAGACCCAGTACTTC. The encoded protein is CASSQGTSRETQYF.